Sequencing of this TCR beta chain was carried out in a study of CD8 T cells in Susac syndrome. The study's findings and limits: The authors acknowledged that their TCR sequencing and HLA analysis involved a relatively small number of individuals.

Details on this clonotype: Its antigen is as yet unknown.

Random hexamers were used to reverse transcribe the RNA input (about 0.5 to 1 ug). Amplification of TCR beta CDR3 spanned 54 Vbeta and 13 Jbeta via immunoSEQ multiplex PCR. Each CDR3 protein gets one entry after TCRdb re-called the immunoSEQ multiplex PCR reads with MiXCR. The profile covers fewer than 150,000 distinct CDR3 sequences, with just under 95% appearing a single time and 0.085% to 0.095% taken by the ten largest. The origin of this receptor is a human donor with multiple sclerosis. The material sequenced was CD4+ T cells from PBMCs.

CDR3 loop: CASSQGEGGVHIQYF. CDR3 sequence (DNA): TGTGCCAGCAGCCAAGGGGAAGGGGGCGTGCACATTCAGTACTTC. The chain has TRBV14 and TRBJ2-4, with 7 bases lining up with TRBD1. The CDR3 runs to 15 residues. Germline assignment: CDR1 SGHDN and CDR2 FVKESK. The V and J ends lost 1 base and 8 bases, in that order; junction bases with no gene match: 8.